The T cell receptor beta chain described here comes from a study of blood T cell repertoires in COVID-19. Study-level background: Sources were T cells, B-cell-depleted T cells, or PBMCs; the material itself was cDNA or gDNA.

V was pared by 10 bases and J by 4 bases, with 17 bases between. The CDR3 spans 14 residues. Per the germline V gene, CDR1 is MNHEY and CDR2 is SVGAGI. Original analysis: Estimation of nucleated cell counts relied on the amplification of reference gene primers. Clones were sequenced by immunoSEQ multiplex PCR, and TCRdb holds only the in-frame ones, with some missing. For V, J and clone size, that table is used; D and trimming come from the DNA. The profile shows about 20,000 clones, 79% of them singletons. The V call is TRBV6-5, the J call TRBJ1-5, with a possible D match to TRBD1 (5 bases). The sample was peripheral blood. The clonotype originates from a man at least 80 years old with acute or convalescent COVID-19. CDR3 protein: CATLSGAANQPQHF. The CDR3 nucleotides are TGTGCCACCCTCTCTGGGGCAGCAAATCAGCCCCAGCATTTT.